This T cell receptor beta chain was obtained from a study of neurological immune-mediated disorders. In the study overall: For the roughly 34 multiple sclerosis patients, the disease was relapsing-remitting in some 31 and secondary progressive in 3.

This clonotype was recorded at least ten times. Its cognate antigen is unknown. Study-wide findings and caveats: In HTLV-1-associated myelopathy, TCR clonal expansion was greatest, whereas multiple sclerosis had the least, falling below healthy controls.

As for the cDNA, it was generated by 5'RACE with 10-nucleotide random UMIs. Sequencing runs each yielded over 170 million TCR-beta sequences from 15-18 subjects. TCRdb analysed the 5' RACE reads with MiXCR anew, one entry per CDR3 protein. The table has some 57,000 distinct CDR3 sequences, roughly 3.8% seen once. The CDR3 sequence is 14 residues long. The germline gives CDR1 LNHNV, CDR2 YYDKDF (reference sequence). Between the trimmed V and J ends, which lost 5 bases and 1 base, there was a span of 12 bases. The TCR sequence derives from a man in his 60s with multiple sclerosis. Sequencing input: PBMCs. J is TRBJ2-7 and V is TRBV15; perhaps TRBD2 as D (5 bases). The CDR3 spells CATSPGEGSYEQYF. The CDR3 nucleotides are TGTGCCACCAGCCCCGGAGAGGGATCCTACGAGCAGTACTTC.